What follows describes a single T cell receptor (beta chain). Its antigen is not identified. These data are taken from a study of TIL therapy for anti-PD-1-resistant metastatic lung cancer. Study-level information: Median tumor PD-L1 proportion score was about 6%. Median tumor mutation burden was about 1.5 mutations per megabase. Study-level points and caveats: Treatment-naive, never-smoker and oncogene-addicted patients were overrepresented in this highly selected cohort.

Germline V gene data show CDR1 as SGHRS and CDR2 as YFSETQ. The CDR3 extends over 16 amino acids. Deletions cut 4 bases from V and 0 bases from J, with 13 bases between. This was the immunoSEQ v3 assay. Produced via immunoSEQ multiplex PCR; TCRdb's table is partial and in-frame only. In the table there are around 45,000 clones, approximately 70% of which are singletons. Time point noted: pre-treatment sample, taken before nivolumab and TIL therapy. Pleural nodules or supraclavicular lymph nodes made up most of the excised metastases sampled. Stage 4 NSCLC adults joined between late 2017 and January 2020.

Material: tumor tissue, obtained at baseline. The receptor was isolated from a person between 30 and 80 years old with non-small cell lung cancer. The V call is TRBV5-1, the J call TRBJ2-2; possibly TRBD1 for D (6 bases). The CDR3 here is CASSTGSRANTGELFF. The CDR3 DNA is TGCGCCAGCAGCACAGGGTCGCGAGCGAACACCGGGGAGCTGTTTTTT.